This TCR beta chain was recovered during a study of T cell responses to AZD1222 COVID-19 vaccine. Findings and caveats of the study: Rises in breadth and depth of Spike-specific TCRs came after two AZD1222 doses. The sample set comprised mostly white British donors with more females, and clonal diversity was possibly underestimated. Only a handful of AZD1222 recipients, several in all, had baseline seropositivity. With dominance at 160-218 and 743-854, vaccine-associated CD4 TCRs spanned spike.

TCRdb's table, derived via immunoSEQ multiplex PCR, lists solely in-frame clones and lacks some. Of about 95,000 clones listed, 85% to 90% were seen once; the top ten hold roughly 3.7%. Details on this clone: Its antigen is still unknown.

The sample was peripheral blood, taken on day 0 of AZD1222 vaccination. The sequence was obtained from an adult in good health.

The CDR3 is CASSRDGAPNTEAFF. For the CDR3, the DNA is TGCGCCAGCAGCCGGGACGGAGCACCCAACACTGAAGCTTTCTTT. V gene TRBV10-1 combines with J gene TRBJ1-1; the D gene is possibly TRBD1 (5 bases). The CDR3 extends over 15 amino acids. The V and J ends lost 6 bases and 2 bases respectively, with 16 bases between them. In germline, CDR1 is WNHNN, CDR2 SYGVQD (reference sequence).